The 7 T cell receptor beta chains below come from one sample, sequenced in a study of T-cell memory formation after mild COVID-19 (dated by TCRdb to the early 2020s). The library came from 5' RACE. Sequenced using an Illumina NovaSeq 6000. The public reads were reanalyzed by TCRdb: fastp trimming at Q25, MiXCR alignment, in-frame beta chains only. Rows with a matching CDR3 protein are joined into one entry that keeps the most common DNA and genes. The sample yields about 38,000 distinct CDR3 sequences; approximately 10% were counted once. Clones ranked in the top ten supply under 30% of the sample. Sequencing was performed on PBMCs or a T cell subset sorted from them (not recorded which). The source of these receptors is a man between 18 and 29 years old who had mild COVID-19 (a few samples of this study predate the infection). The sample titles of this study are shuffled in the database, so cell type and time point are left out; the donor was told from shared clones.

This clonotype has more than one count but fewer than ten. The chain joins TRBV4-2 to TRBJ1-4, with 7 bases matching TRBD1. V lost 1 base to trimming and J lost 4 bases; unmatched junction nucleotides: 6. This CDR3 is 16 amino acids long. The germline V gene has CDR1 LGHNA and CDR2 YNFKEQ. This CDR3 is CASSQGSGTVNEKLFF. The CDR3 DNA reads TGTGCCAGCAGCCAAGGCTCCGGGACAGTTAATGAAAAACTGTTTTTT.

This clonotype was found many times. In DNA form, the CDR3 reads TGCGCCAGCAGCCAAGAAGGCGGGGGTTTAAGCGAGCAGTACTTC. Protein: CASSQEGGGLSEQYF. This chain connects TRBV4-3 to TRBJ2-7; 7 positions match TRBD2. V lost 0 bases to trimming and J lost 6 bases; unmatched junction nucleotides: 8. The CDR3 is 15 residues long. The V gene's germline CDR1 is LGHNA and CDR2 YSLEER.

This clonotype has ten or more counts. The CDR3 DNA follows: TGTGCCAGCAGCGCCACTAGCGGGGGGAAAGAGACCCAGTACTTC. Residues: CASSATSGGKETQYF. The chain employs TRBV7-2 and TRBJ2-5; 12 bases line up with TRBD2. J lost 3 bases, V lost 5 bases, and 4 bases had no gene match. In germline, CDR1 is SGHTA, CDR2 FQGNSA. The CDR3 contains 15 residues.

At least ten counts were recorded for this clonotype. V gene TRBV4-3 combines with J gene TRBJ2-7; D might be TRBD2 (6 bases). CDR3 length equals 15 residues. CDR1 and CDR2 from the germline V gene are LGHNA and YSLEER. V lost 1 base, J lost 0 bases, and 10 bases lay in between. CDR3 nucleotides: TGCGCCAGCAGCCAAGCGCGGGGAAGCTCCTACGAGCAGTACTTC. Protein product: CASSQARGSSYEQYF.

This clonotype was found many times. The chain has TRBV29-1 and TRBJ2-3; a weak D match, TRBD1 (6 bases). This CDR3 region has 12 residues. Germline assignment: CDR1 SQVTM and CDR2 ANQGSEA. V lost 4 bases and J 5 bases, leaving 10 bases between the germline ends. CDR3 nucleotides: TGCAGCGTTGCAGGGGCCCGAGATACGCAGTATTTT. As protein: CSVAGARDTQYF.

This clonotype occurred many times. This chain uses TRBV5-6 with TRBJ2-4; 10 nucleotides line up with TRBD1. CDR1 and CDR2 (germline): SGHDT, YYEEEE. The junction had 5 bases not matched to a gene; V was cut back by 4 bases and J by 7 bases. The CDR3 covers 14 residues. The CDR3: CASSLRQGANIQYF. CDR3 in DNA: TGTGCCAGCAGCCTACGACAGGGGGCGAACATTCAGTACTTC.

DNA for the CDR3: TGTGTGTCGCGGTTGGGTGAGCAGTTCTTC. Its protein is CVSRLGEQFF. The chain couples TRBV24-1 to TRBJ2-1; D not resolved. CDR1 KGHDR and CDR2 SFDVKD come from the germline V gene. The CDR3 covers 10 residues.